The source of this TCR beta chain is a study of OX40 agonist ivuxolimab in advanced cancers. Study summary: The study treated patients with ivuxolimab, an agonistic anti-OX40 (CD134) antibody. The study gave patients intravenous ivuxolimab at 0.01 to 10 mg/kg every 2 weeks. Dose-escalation patients' cancers were hepatocellular carcinoma, melanoma, renal cell or head and neck cancer.

TCRdb's copy holds only in-frame clones and misses some; the assay was immunoSEQ multiplex PCR. Here the sample spans about 42,000 clones, approximately 86% being singletons. CDR3 length: 15 amino acids. Trimming took 4 bases from V and 8 from J, leaving 16 bases between them. Germline V gene sequence: CDR1 SGHRS, CDR2 YFSETQ. Findings and limits, study-wide: More expanded clones were seen, on average, in CD8+ T cells than in CD4+.

The table lists this clone with a count of one. Its target is unknown. The rearrangement links TRBV5-1 to TRBJ1-6; possible D gene TRBD1, 5 bases. Source: CD4+ or CD8+ T cells sorted from blood, taken in a trial of the OX40 agonist ivuxolimab. The TCR comes from an adult with an advanced solid tumor such as melanoma, head and neck, liver or kidney cancer. CDR3 protein: CASSLQTGAYSPLHF. The DNA of the CDR3 is TGCGCCAGCAGCCTCCAGACCGGGGCGTATTCACCCCTCCACTTT.